This T cell receptor beta chain was sequenced during a study of blood T cell repertoires in COVID-19. Across the whole study: The origin of the acute and convalescent COVID-19 samples was the United States, Italy and Spain. T cells, B-cell-depleted T cells, or PBMCs supplied cDNA or gDNA.

The V gene's germline CDR1 is SEHNR and CDR2 FQNEAQ (reference sequence). This CDR3 contains 17 residues. The V gene end was trimmed by 3 bases and the J gene end by 3 bases; junction bases not matched to a gene: 10. Per the study methods: Nucleated cell counts were estimated from reference gene primer amplification. Libraries were prepared by immunoSEQ multiplex PCR; TCRdb keeps only in-frame clonotypes and omits some of them. V and J calls and clone size are those listed in that table; D and trimming were worked out from the DNA. The data show around 250,000 clones, 80% to 90% seen once. The clonotype was recovered from a man aged 40-49 years with active or convalescent COVID-19. Sequences were obtained from peripheral blood. The chain joins TRBV7-9 to TRBJ2-1, with 8 bases matching TRBD2. CDR3 in DNA: TGTGCCAGCAGCTTCGGCTCTAGCGGGCTTATCTACAATGAGCAGTTCTTC. Its protein product is CASSFGSSGLIYNEQFF.